Following are 6 T cell receptor beta chains from one sample sequenced in a study of T cells in Graves' hyperthyroidism and ophthalmopathy. The source material, RNA transcripts, was used to amplify TCR beta CDR3 regions. The TCR CDR3 was amplified in a first-round RT-PCR using the HTBI primer set. TCRdb ran MiXCR on the multiplex PCR reads and lists one entry per CDR3 protein. The sample has a few hundred thousand distinct CDR3 sequences; roughly an eighth are singletons. Material: blood. The receptor set was obtained from a young woman with Graves' hyperthyroidism.

This clonotype occurred many times. J is TRBJ1-2 and V is TRBV6-2 or TRBV6-3; 9 nucleotides align to TRBD1. Germline assignment: CDR1 MNHEY and CDR2 SVGEGT. Trimming at V came to 6 bases and at J to 1 base, leaving 6 bases not matched to a gene. The CDR3 length is 15 residues. The CDR3 sequence is CASSRPGQGNYGYTF. CDR3 coding DNA: TGTGCCAGCAGCCGTCCGGGACAGGGTAACTATGGCTACACCTTC.

Details on this clonotype: Relative to the germline gene, one junction end is altered; a read error may explain this. The J gene is TRBJ2-1, the V gene TRBV6-2 or TRBV6-3; D is undetermined. Looked up from germline, CDR1 is MNHEY and CDR2 is SVGEGT. The CDR3 has 17 amino acids. CDR3 residues: CASSYPNSEETYNEQFF. The CDR3 DNA is TGTGCTAGCAGTTACCCGAATTCCGAGGAAACCTACAATGAGCAGTTCTTC.

The J gene is TRBJ1-5, the V gene TRBV19; no clear D gene. The CDR3 runs 17 residues. The V end was cut by 5 bases, the J end by 3 bases, with 20 bases between. The germline V gene has CDR1 LNHDA and CDR2 SQIVND (reference sequence). The CDR3 here is CASSARASIKINQPQHF. The CDR3 region has the DNA TGTGCCAGTAGTGCTCGGGCTTCCATAAAGATCAATCAGCCCCAGCATTTT. Filled out from reference TRBV19 and TRBJ1-5, the complete variable domain reads DGGITQSPKYLFRKEGQNVTLSCEQNLNHDAMYWYRQDPGQGLRLIYYSQIVNDFQKGDIAEGYSVSREKKESFPLTVTSAQKNPTAFYLCASSARASIKINQPQHFGDGTRLSIL.

This clonotype was detected ten times or more. This sequence joins TRBV20-1 and TRBJ2-3; TRBD2 matches at 12 bases. V dropped 3 bases and J dropped 4; count of bases not matched to a gene: 5. This CDR3 spans 15 amino acids. Germline V gene lookup returns CDR1 DFQATT and CDR2 SNEGSKA (reference sequence). CDR3 in DNA: TGCAGTGCTAGGGCTAGCGGGAGGGCCCCAGATACGCAGTATTTT. Its protein product is CSARASGRAPDTQYF.

This clonotype came up many times. J is TRBJ2-1 and V is TRBV12-3 or TRBV12-4; TRBD1 is a possible D gene (5 bases). V lost 5 bases and J 2 bases, leaving 13 bases between the germline ends. This CDR3 is 15 amino acids long. The CDR3 protein is CASSPSWGTYNEQFF. For the CDR3, the DNA is TGTGCCAGCAGTCCAAGTTGGGGCACCTACAATGAGCAGTTCTTC.

This clonotype was counted at least ten times. The J gene is TRBJ1-6, the V gene TRBV20-1; D not certain. The length of the CDR3 is 12 residues. Germline values: CDR1 DFQATT, CDR2 SNEGSKA (reference sequence). The V and J ends lost 4 bases and 7 bases respectively, with 8 bases between them. The CDR3 sequence: CSATTNNSPLHF. The CDR3, as DNA: TGCAGTGCTACAACTAACAATTCACCCCTCCACTTT.